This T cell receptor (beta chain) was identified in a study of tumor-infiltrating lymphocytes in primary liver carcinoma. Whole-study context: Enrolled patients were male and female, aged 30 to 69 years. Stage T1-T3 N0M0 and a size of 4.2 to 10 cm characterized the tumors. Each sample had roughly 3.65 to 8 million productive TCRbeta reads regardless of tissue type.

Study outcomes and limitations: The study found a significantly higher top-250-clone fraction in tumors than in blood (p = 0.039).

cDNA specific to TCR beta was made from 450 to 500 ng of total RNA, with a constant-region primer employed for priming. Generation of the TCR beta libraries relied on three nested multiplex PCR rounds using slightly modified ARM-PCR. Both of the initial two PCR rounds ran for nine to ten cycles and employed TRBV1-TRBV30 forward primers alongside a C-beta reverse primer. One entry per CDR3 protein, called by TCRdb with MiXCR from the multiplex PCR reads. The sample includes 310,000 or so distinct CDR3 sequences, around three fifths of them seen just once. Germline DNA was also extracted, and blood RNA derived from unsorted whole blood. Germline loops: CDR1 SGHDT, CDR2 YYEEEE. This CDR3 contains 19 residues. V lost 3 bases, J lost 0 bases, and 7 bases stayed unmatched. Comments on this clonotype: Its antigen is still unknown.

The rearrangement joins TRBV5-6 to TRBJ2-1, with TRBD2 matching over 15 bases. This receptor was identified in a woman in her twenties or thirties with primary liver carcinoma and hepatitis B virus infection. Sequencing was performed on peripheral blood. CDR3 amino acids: CASSSPGLAGGLSYNEQFF. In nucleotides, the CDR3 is TGTGCCAGCAGCTCACCGGGACTAGCGGGAGGCCTCTCCTACAATGAGCAGTTCTTC. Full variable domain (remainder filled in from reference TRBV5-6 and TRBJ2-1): DAGVTQSPTHLIKTRGQQVTLRCSPKSGHDTVSWYQQALGQGPQFIFQYYEEEERQRGNFPDRFSGHQFPNYSSELNVNALLLGDSALYLCASSSPGLAGGLSYNEQFFGPGTRLTVL.